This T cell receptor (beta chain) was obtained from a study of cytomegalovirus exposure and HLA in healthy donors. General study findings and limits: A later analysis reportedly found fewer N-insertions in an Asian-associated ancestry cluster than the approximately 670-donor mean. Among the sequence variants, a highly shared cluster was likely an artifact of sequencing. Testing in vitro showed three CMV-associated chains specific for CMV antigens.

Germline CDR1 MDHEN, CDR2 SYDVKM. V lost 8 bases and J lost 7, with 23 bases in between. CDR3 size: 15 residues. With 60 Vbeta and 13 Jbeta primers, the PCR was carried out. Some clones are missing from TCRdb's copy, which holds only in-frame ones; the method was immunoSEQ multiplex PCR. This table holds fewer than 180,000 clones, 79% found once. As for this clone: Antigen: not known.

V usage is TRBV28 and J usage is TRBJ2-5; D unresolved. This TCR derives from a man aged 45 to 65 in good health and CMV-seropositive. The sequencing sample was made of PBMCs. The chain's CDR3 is CASRPGSRPDVTQYF. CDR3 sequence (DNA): TGTGCCAGCCGCCCGGGTTCGCGGCCGGATGTGACCCAGTACTTC.